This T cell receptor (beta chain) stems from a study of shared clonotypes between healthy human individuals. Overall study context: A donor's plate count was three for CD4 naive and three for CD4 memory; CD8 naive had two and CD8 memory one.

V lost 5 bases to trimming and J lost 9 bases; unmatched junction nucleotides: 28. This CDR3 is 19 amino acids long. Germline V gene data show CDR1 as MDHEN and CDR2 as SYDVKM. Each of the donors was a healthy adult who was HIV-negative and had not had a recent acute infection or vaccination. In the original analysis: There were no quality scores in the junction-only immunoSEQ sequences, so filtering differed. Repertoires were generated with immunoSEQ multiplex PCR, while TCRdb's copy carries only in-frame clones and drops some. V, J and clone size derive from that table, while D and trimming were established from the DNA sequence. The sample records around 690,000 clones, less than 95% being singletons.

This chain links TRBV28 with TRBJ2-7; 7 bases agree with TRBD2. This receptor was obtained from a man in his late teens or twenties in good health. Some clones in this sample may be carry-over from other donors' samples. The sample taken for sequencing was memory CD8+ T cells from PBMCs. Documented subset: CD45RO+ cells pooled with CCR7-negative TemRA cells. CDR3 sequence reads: CASSPTGTTVISYETGQYF. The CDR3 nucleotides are TGTGCCAGCAGTCCGACCGGGACTACGGTAATCAGCTACGAAACGGGGCAGTACTTC.